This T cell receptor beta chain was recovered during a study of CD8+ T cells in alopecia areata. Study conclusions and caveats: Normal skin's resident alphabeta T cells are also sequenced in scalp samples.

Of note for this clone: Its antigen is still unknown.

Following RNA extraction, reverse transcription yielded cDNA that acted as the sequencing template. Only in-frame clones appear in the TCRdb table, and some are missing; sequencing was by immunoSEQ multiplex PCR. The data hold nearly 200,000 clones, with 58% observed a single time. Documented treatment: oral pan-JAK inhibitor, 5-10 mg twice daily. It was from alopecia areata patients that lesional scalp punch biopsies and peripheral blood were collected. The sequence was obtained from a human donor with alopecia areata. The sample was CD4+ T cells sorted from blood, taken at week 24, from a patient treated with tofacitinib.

Here the CDR3 DNA reads TGTGCCAGCAGACGATCAGGGGAGGCTGAAGCTTTCTTT. As protein: CASRRSGEAEAFF. The chain combines TRBV27 with TRBJ1-1, with D perhaps matching TRBD1 (6 bases). Germline V gene lookup returns CDR1 MNHEY and CDR2 SMNVEV (reference sequence). The CDR3 loop spans 13 amino acids. The germline V and J ends were trimmed by 6 bases and 6 bases, with 14 bases remaining between them.